The clone carrying this TCR beta chain has just one count. CDR3 length: 17 residues. Trimming cost V 2 bases and J 3 bases; bases outside gene matches: 10. Germline V gene lookup returns CDR1 MNHNS and CDR2 SASEGT. The record originates from a study of T cell changes during pregnancy in multiple sclerosis. Sequencing used immunoSEQ multiplex PCR; TCRdb keeps in-frame clones, though not all of them. This table holds roughly 50,000 clones, 92% found once. V and J are TRBV6-1 and TRBJ2-3; 8 bases map to TRBD2. The clonotype comes from a female donor with multiple sclerosis, enrolled in a pregnancy study. The sequencing used CD4+ T cells from peripheral blood mononuclear cells, collected after pregnancy. Written as DNA, the CDR3 is TGTGCCAGCAGTGAAACACGAGCGGGAGAATGGACAGATACGCAGTATTTT. Translating it yields CASSETRAGEWTDTQYF.